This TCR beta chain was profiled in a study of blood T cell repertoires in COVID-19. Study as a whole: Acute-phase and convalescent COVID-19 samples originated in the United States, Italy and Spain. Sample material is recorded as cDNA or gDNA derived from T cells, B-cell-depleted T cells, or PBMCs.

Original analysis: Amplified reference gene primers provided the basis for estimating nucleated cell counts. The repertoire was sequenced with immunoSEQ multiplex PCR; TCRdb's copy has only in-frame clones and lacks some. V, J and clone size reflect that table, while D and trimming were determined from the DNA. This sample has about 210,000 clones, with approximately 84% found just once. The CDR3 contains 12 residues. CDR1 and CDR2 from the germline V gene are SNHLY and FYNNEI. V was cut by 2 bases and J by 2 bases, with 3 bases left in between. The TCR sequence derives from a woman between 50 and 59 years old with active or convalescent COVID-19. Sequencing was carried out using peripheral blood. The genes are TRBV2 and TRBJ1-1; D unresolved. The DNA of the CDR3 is TGTGCCAGCAGTGAAACTAACACTGAAGCTTTCTTT. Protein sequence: CASSETNTEAFF.